This T cell receptor (beta chain) emerged from a study of cytomegalovirus exposure and HLA in healthy donors. The wider study: The study placed around 80% of its approximately 430 genotyped donors in the Caucasian-associated ancestry cluster. Study-wide results and limits: Rare TCR sequences predominated, though certain public TCRs were found in many donors. Overall, approximately 150 TCR beta chains were annotated as cytomegalovirus-associated.

The PCR employed 60 Vbeta primers together with 13 Jbeta primers. TCRdb's table, derived via immunoSEQ multiplex PCR, lists solely in-frame clones and lacks some. Here the sample spans about 130,000 clones, about 80% being singletons. Nominal health characterized the donors when sampled, though unrecorded immune exposures were likely. This clone was recorded a few times. Antigen unknown. The germline V and J ends were trimmed by 1 base and 2 bases, with 10 bases remaining between them. CDR1 is SGHTA and CDR2 is FQGNSA in the germline V gene. This CDR3 comprises 15 residues. The source of this sequence is a woman between 45 and 60 years old in good health and CMV-seronegative. Sequencing was carried out using PBMCs. The chain joins TRBV7-2 to TRBJ2-3; D ambiguous. The CDR3: CASSLVGGATDTQYF. CDR3 nucleotides: TGTGCCAGCAGCTTAGTCGGCGGAGCCACAGATACGCAGTATTTT.